This entry lists 32 T cell receptor beta chains sequenced from one sample in a study of response to subunit inactivated influenza vaccine. From the RT-PCR reads, TCRdb called clonotypes with MiXCR, one entry per CDR3 protein. The repertoire holds about 480,000 distinct CDR3 sequences, with roughly 23% as singletons. The specimen was CD4+ T cells sorted from PBMCs, collected roughly 5 days after vaccination. The receptors come from a man aged 50 to 59 who received an inactivated influenza vaccine.

The J gene is TRBJ2-7, the V gene TRBV20-1, with D possibly being TRBD1 or TRBD2 (5 bases each). V lost 5 bases to trimming and J lost 3 bases, with 14 bases between them. This CDR3 region has 13 residues. Germline CDR1 DFQATT, CDR2 SNEGSKA (reference sequence). The CDR3 is CSAGGSLDYEQYF. CDR3 nucleotides: TGCAGTGCTGGGGGTAGTCTTGACTACGAGCAGTACTTC.

This sequence joins TRBV25-1 and TRBJ2-3, with 7 bases fitting TRBD1. The junction had 10 bases not matched to a gene; V was cut back by 1 base and J by 6 bases. Germline V gene sequence: CDR1 MGHDK, CDR2 SYGVNS. CDR3 length equals 16 residues. The CDR3 reads CASSEWQGTVSDTQYF. CDR3 nucleotides: TGTGCCAGCAGTGAATGGCAGGGGACAGTATCTGATACGCAGTATTTT.

This clonotype was counted between two and nine times. This chain links TRBV5-1 with TRBJ2-7; D is unresolved. Germline assignment: CDR1 SGHRS and CDR2 YFSETQ. The CDR3 totals 14 residues. Deletions cut 0 bases from V and 3 bases from J, with 10 bases between. As DNA, the CDR3 is TGCGCCAGCAGCTTGGCGGGCATCTTCTACGAGCAGTACTTC. This translates into CASSLAGIFYEQYF.

The genes are TRBV7-9 and TRBJ1-2; D remains unclear. From germline, CDR1 is SEHNR and CDR2 FQNEAQ (reference sequence). The CDR3 is 13 residues long. With 5 bases removed from V and 3 bases from J, the gap between germline ends came to 10 bases. The chain's CDR3 is CASSRGRHYGYTF. The CDR3 nucleotides are TGTGCCAGCAGCCGAGGACGGCACTATGGCTACACCTTC. Full variable domain (rest looked up from reference TRBV7-9 and TRBJ1-2): DTGVSQNPRHKITKRGQNVTFRCDPISEHNRLYWYRQTLGQGPEFLTYFQNEAQLEKSRLLSDRFSAERPKGSFSTLEIQRTEQGDSAMYLCASSRGRHYGYTFGSGTRLTVV.

The chain carries TRBV5-5 and TRBJ2-3; a weak D match, TRBD2 (6 bases). From germline, CDR1 is SGHKS and CDR2 YYEKEE (reference sequence). The CDR3 has 13 residues. Trimming shortened V by 7 bases and J by 1 base, and 10 bases separated the two germline ends. Here the CDR3 DNA reads TGTGCCAGCGCCCCGGGGGGCACAGATACGCAGTATTTT. It translates to CASAPGGTDTQYF.

Here the CDR3 reads CSARDPGAAPAQYF. DNA of the CDR3: TGCAGTGCTAGAGATCCGGGGGCCGCCCCGGCCCAGTACTTC. The genes are TRBV20-1 and TRBJ2-5; D possibly uses TRBD1 or TRBD2 (6 bases each). V was trimmed by 0 bases and J by 9 bases, leaving 17 bases between them. This CDR3 region has 14 residues. Germline lookup yields CDR1 DFQATT and CDR2 SNEGSKA (reference sequence).

This clonotype showed up just a few times. The genes are TRBV20-1 and TRBJ1-5; D gene ambiguous. The CDR3 length is 13 residues. Germline loops: CDR1 DFQATT, CDR2 SNEGSKA (reference sequence). Trimming took off 3 bases at V and 7 bases at J, with 13 bases between the two ends. The CDR3 protein is CSASEVINQPQHF. The CDR3 DNA reads TGCAGTGCTAGCGAGGTCATAAACCAGCCCCAGCATTTT.

There are a few counts of this clonotype. The chain links TRBV28 to TRBJ2-1; D perhaps matches TRBD2 (5 bases). The CDR3 covers 16 residues. Germline V lookup: CDR1 MDHEN, CDR2 SYDVKM. Trimming took off 6 bases at V and 7 bases at J, with 22 bases between the two ends. Written as DNA, the CDR3 is TGTGCCAGCAGCCAAGGTTCGGCGGAGGTATGGAATGAGCAGTTCTTC. Translating gives CASSQGSAEVWNEQFF.

This clonotype was found many times. This chain joins TRBV7-2 and TRBJ2-5; no clear D. Per germline, CDR1 SGHTA and CDR2 FQGNSA. This CDR3 region has 14 residues. The V and J ends lost 1 base and 5 bases respectively, with 11 bases between them. In nucleotides, the CDR3 is TGTGCCAGCAGCTTAGTCAGTACTGGGGAGACCCAGTACTTC. Translation gives CASSLVSTGETQYF.

The table lists this clonotype with a few counts. V is TRBV5-5 and J is TRBJ1-4; 12 bases align to TRBD1. The CDR3 runs 17 residues. V lost 7 bases, J lost 3 bases, and 10 bases stayed unmatched. Germline V CDR1 and CDR2: SGHKS, YYEKEE (reference sequence). The CDR3 sequence is CASRRGTGGFANEKLFF. The CDR3 coding sequence is TGTGCCAGCCGGAGGGGGACAGGGGGCTTTGCTAATGAAAAACTGTTTTTT.

This clonotype was seen more than once but under ten times. V gene TRBV24-1 combines with J gene TRBJ2-3, with D tentatively TRBD2 (7 bases). The CDR3 contains 16 residues. Deletions cut 3 bases from V and 4 bases from J, with 16 bases between. Germline CDR1 and CDR2: KGHDR and SFDVKD. The CDR3 here is CATSDPTGGGADTQYF. The DNA of the CDR3 is TGTGCCACCAGTGATCCCACTGGAGGGGGGGCAGATACGCAGTATTTT.

The chain couples TRBV6-1 to TRBJ2-1; D remains ambiguous. V was clipped by 6 bases and J by 2 bases, with 8 bases between them. Germline-derived CDR1 and CDR2 are MNHNS and SASEGT. This CDR3 is built from 13 residues. This CDR3 reads CASREPPYNEQFF. CDR3 DNA sequence: TGTGCCAGCAGAGAGCCCCCCTACAATGAGCAGTTCTTC.

This clonotype has ten or more counts. The chain is built from TRBV5-1 and TRBJ2-1; D is perhaps TRBD2 (6 bases). Trimming removed 5 bases from V and 2 bases from J, with 11 bases in between. The germline gives CDR1 SGHRS, CDR2 YFSETQ. This CDR3 region has 14 residues. This chain's CDR3 is CASSTGTAYNEQFF. In DNA form, the CDR3 reads TGCGCCAGCAGTACCGGGACTGCCTACAATGAGCAGTTCTTC.

This clonotype has just a few counts. The CDR3 spells CASSFGEGYEQYF. CDR3 sequence (DNA): TGTGCCAGCAGCTTTGGGGAGGGCTACGAGCAGTACTTC. This rearrangement joins TRBV7-2 to TRBJ2-7, with 7 bases that match TRBD2. J gave up 3 bases and V 3 bases, and 2 bases lay outside the gene matches. CDR3 length equals 13 residues. Germline CDR1 and CDR2: SGHTA and FQGNSA.

The chain has TRBV28 and TRBJ2-7; either TRBD1 or TRBD2 may supply D (5 bases each). The V end lost 7 bases, the J end lost 4 bases, and 17 bases lay between the germline ends. Germline V CDR1 and CDR2: MDHEN, SYDVKM. This CDR3 is 14 amino acids long. The CDR3 loop reads CASNVRDGIYEQYF. In DNA, the CDR3 is TGTGCCAGCAACGTACGGGACGGAATTTACGAGCAGTACTTC.

The V and J genes are TRBV5-6 and TRBJ2-3; D assignment may be TRBD1 or TRBD2 (5 bases each). Per the germline V gene, CDR1 is SGHDT and CDR2 is YYEEEE. CDR3 size: 13 residues. V was clipped by 6 bases and J by 2 bases, with 10 bases between them. The CDR3 DNA reads as TGTGCCAGCACCCAAGGGACCACAGATACGCAGTATTTT. As protein: CASTQGTTDTQYF.

At least ten counts were recorded for this clonotype. CDR3 amino acids: CASSFGLETQYF. Here the CDR3 DNA reads TGTGCCAGCAGCTTCGGACTGGAGACCCAGTACTTC. The chain combines TRBV7-2 with TRBJ2-5; a possible D gene is TRBD2 (5 bases). The CDR3 runs to 12 residues. V was cut by 3 bases and J by 5 bases, with 7 bases left in between. CDR1 and CDR2 from the germline V gene are SGHTA and FQGNSA.

The V gene is TRBV7-9, the J gene TRBJ2-2, with D tentatively TRBD1 (6 bases). Per the germline V gene, CDR1 is SEHNR and CDR2 is FQNEAQ (reference sequence). The CDR3 spans 15 residues. With 5 bases removed from V and 4 bases from J, the gap between germline ends came to 14 bases. DNA for the CDR3: TGTGCCAGCAGCGTGCAGGGCAGGGGCACCGGGGAGCTGTTTTTT. Its translation is CASSVQGRGTGELFF.

A few counts support this clonotype. This sequence joins TRBV12-3 or TRBV12-4 and TRBJ2-5; D call uncertain. CDR3 length: 14 amino acids. Trimming removed 2 bases at V and 5 bases at J, with 12 bases between. Here the CDR3 reads CASSLRALGETQYF. In nucleotides, the CDR3 is TGTGCCAGCAGTTTAAGGGCCCTTGGGGAGACCCAGTACTTC.

CDR3 in DNA: TGTGCCAGCAGCGCGCGTACAGGGGGGCCGATGAACACTGAAGCTTTCTTT. This codes for CASSARTGGPMNTEAFF. The chain uses TRBV7-2 and TRBJ1-1; 8 bases match TRBD1. V was clipped by 5 bases and J by 0 bases; unmatched bases: 11. Germline V lookup: CDR1 SGHTA, CDR2 FQGNSA. The CDR3 is 17 residues long.

In nucleotides, the CDR3 is TGTGCCAGCAGCCAAGGTTCGTTGGCGGGGGCCTTGGGGGAGACCCAGTACTTC. Residues: CASSQGSLAGALGETQYF. The rearrangement joins TRBV3-1 to TRBJ2-5; D possibly corresponds to TRBD2 (7 bases). V was clipped by 1 base and J by 5 bases, with 23 bases between them. Germline CDR1 and CDR2: LGHDT and YNNKEL (reference sequence). The length of the CDR3 is 18 residues.

The chain employs TRBV18 and TRBJ2-3; D is perhaps TRBD2 (7 bases). The CDR3 is 16 residues long. Germline CDR1 reads KGHSH; CDR2 reads LQKENI. The germline V and J ends were trimmed by 1 base and 3 bases, with 14 bases remaining between them. The CDR3 reads CASSPQVGGPTDTQYF. CDR3 bases: TGTGCCAGCTCACCACAAGTGGGGGGGCCTACAGATACGCAGTATTTT.

This clonotype came up a few times. The V and J genes are TRBV7-2 and TRBJ1-2, with TRBD1 as a possible D gene (5 bases). This CDR3 contains 13 residues. The V gene's germline CDR1 is SGHTA and CDR2 FQGNSA. Trimming took 7 bases from V and 6 from J, leaving 15 bases between them. The CDR3 is CASTHGGGDGYTF. CDR3 DNA sequence: TGTGCCAGCACCCACGGGGGAGGCGATGGCTACACCTTC.

This clonotype has just a few counts. This chain uses TRBV20-1 with TRBJ2-7; the D gene could be TRBD1 or TRBD2 (5 bases each). V was trimmed by 5 bases and J by 6 bases, leaving 26 bases between them. The CDR3 contains 16 residues. Germline values: CDR1 DFQATT, CDR2 SNEGSKA (reference sequence). The chain's CDR3 is CSALAASLGVSGEQYF. For the CDR3, the DNA is TGCAGTGCTCTAGCTGCTAGCTTAGGGGTATCGGGCGAGCAGTACTTC.

The V and J genes are TRBV7-6 and TRBJ2-1; D not resolved. This CDR3 is built from 12 residues. V shed 5 bases and J shed 5 bases, with 7 bases lying between them. Germline V gene data show CDR1 as SGHVS and CDR2 as FNYEAQ. CDR3 in DNA: TGTGCCAGCAGCGAAAATAACAATGAGCAGTTCTTC. Protein: CASSENNNEQFF.

The V call is TRBV4-2, the J call TRBJ2-2; tentative D call: TRBD2 (6 bases). This CDR3 region has 15 residues. Germline V gene data show CDR1 as LGHNA and CDR2 as YNFKEQ. The V end lost 4 bases, the J end lost 3 bases, and 12 bases lay between the germline ends. The CDR3 sequence: CASSPQQRDTGELFF. The CDR3 DNA sequence: TGTGCCAGCAGCCCCCAACAGCGGGACACCGGGGAGCTGTTTTTT.

The chain recombines TRBV5-1 with TRBJ2-3; D may be TRBD1 (5 bases). Trimming pared 4 bases from V and 0 bases from J, leaving 12 bases between. The CDR3 is made up of 15 amino acids. Germline assignment: CDR1 SGHRS and CDR2 YFSETQ. As DNA, the CDR3 is TGCGCCAGCAGCGCCGACAGCAGGAGCACAGATACGCAGTATTTT. Protein product: CASSADSRSTDTQYF.

This chain uses TRBV10-3 with TRBJ2-1; D is ambiguous. The length of the CDR3 is 13 residues. The V gene's germline CDR1 is ENHRY and CDR2 SYGVKD. Deletions cut 5 bases from V and 3 bases from J, with 8 bases between. The DNA for the CDR3 is TGTGCCATCAGTCAGGACCGCTACAATGAGCAGTTCTTC. It specifies CAISQDRYNEQFF.

Concerning this clonotype: At one end, the junction sequence differs from germline, possibly due to a read error. V usage is TRBV4-2 and J usage is TRBJ2-2; TRBD2 matches 10 bases. In germline, CDR1 is LGHNA, CDR2 YNFKEQ. This CDR3 is built from 18 residues. The CDR3 sequence is CASSQEGVSGRNTGELSF. CDR3 sequence (DNA): TGTGCCAGCAGCCAAGAAGGGGTTAGCGGGAGGAACACCGGGGAGCTGTCTTTT.

This clonotype showed up just a few times. The chain has TRBV10-3 and TRBJ1-1, with unresolved D. The length of the CDR3 is 12 residues. Deletions cut 4 bases from V and 8 bases from J, with 11 bases between. The V gene's germline CDR1 is ENHRY and CDR2 SYGVKD. As DNA, the CDR3 is TGTGCCATCAGTGGTTCGGCCAGGGAAGCTTTCTTT. This translates into CAISGSAREAFF.

This clonotype was seen a few times. The V call is TRBV9, the J call TRBJ2-5, with TRBD2 as a possible D gene (5 bases). The CDR3 loop spans 16 amino acids. The germline gives CDR1 SGDLS, CDR2 YYNGEE. Trimming stripped 0 bases from V and 1 base from J, with 13 bases between. This CDR3 reads CASSVAALAGQETQYF. DNA of the CDR3: TGTGCCAGCAGCGTAGCTGCCCTAGCCGGCCAAGAGACCCAGTACTTC.

The V call is TRBV10-3, the J call TRBJ1-1, with D uncertain. The V and J ends lost 7 bases and 3 bases respectively, with 15 bases between them. From germline, CDR1 is ENHRY and CDR2 SYGVKD. The CDR3 sequence is 14 residues long. CDR3 in DNA: TGTGCCATCAAGACAAGGGTGGATGACACTGAAGCTTTCTTT. Its translation is CAIKTRVDDTEAFF.